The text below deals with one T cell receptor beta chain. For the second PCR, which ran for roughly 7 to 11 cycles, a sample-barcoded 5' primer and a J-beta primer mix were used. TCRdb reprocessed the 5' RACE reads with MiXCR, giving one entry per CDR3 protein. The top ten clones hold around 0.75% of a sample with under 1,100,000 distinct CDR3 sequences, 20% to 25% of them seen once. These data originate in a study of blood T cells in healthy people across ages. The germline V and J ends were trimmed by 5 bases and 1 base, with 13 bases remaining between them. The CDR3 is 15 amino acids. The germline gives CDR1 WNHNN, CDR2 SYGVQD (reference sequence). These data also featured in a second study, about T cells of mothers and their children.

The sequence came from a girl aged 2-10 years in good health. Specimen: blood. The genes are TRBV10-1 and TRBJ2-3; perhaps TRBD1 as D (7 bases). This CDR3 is CASSHDREGTDTQYF. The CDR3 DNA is TGCGCCAGCAGTCACGACAGGGAGGGCACAGATACGCAGTATTTT.